These 9 T cell receptor beta chains originate from one sample sequenced in a study of CD4 T cells in relation to SARS-CoV-2 and coronaviruses. Their recognized antigens are unknown. Before the COVID-19 pandemic, during about 2010-2018, CD4+ T cells were taken from unexposed donors. After around nine days of culture, CD4+ T cells were isolated. The repertoire was sequenced with immunoSEQ multiplex PCR; TCRdb's copy has only in-frame clones and lacks some. The data hold some 15,000 clones, with about four fifths observed a single time. The sequenced material came from CD4+ T cells from PBMCs, cultured in vitro. The receptors derive from a human donor in good health.

The gene calls are TRBV10-1 and TRBJ2-3; D call uncertain. The V gene's germline CDR1 is WNHNN and CDR2 SYGVQD (reference sequence). V lost 3 bases, J lost 2 bases, and 9 bases lay in between. The CDR3 loop spans 14 amino acids. The CDR3 sequence: CASSDPPNTDTQYF. In DNA form, the CDR3 reads TGCGCCAGCAGTGATCCCCCCAACACAGATACGCAGTATTTT.

The V call is TRBV30, the J call TRBJ1-1; the D is unclear. CDR3 length equals 13 residues. Germline CDR1 is GTSNPN and CDR2 is SVGIG (reference sequence). V was trimmed by 1 base and J by 2 bases, leaving 8 bases between them. This chain's CDR3 is CAWSEGINTEAFF. The CDR3 nucleotides read TGTGCCTGGAGTGAGGGTATTAACACTGAAGCTTTCTTT.

The genes are TRBV10-3 and TRBJ2-1; D may be TRBD1 (6 bases). The V gene's germline CDR1 is ENHRY and CDR2 SYGVKD. V lost 0 bases to trimming and J lost 10 bases, with 13 bases between them. The CDR3 loop spans 14 amino acids. CDR3 DNA sequence: TGTGCCATCAGTGAGTCATGGGGCCAGGGGGAGCAGTTCTTC. This sequence encodes CAISESWGQGEQFF.

The chain uses TRBV5-6 and TRBJ2-1; 11 bases line up with TRBD2. The germline V gene encodes CDR1 SGHDT and CDR2 YYEEEE. J lost 6 bases, V lost 4 bases, and 6 bases had no gene match. The CDR3 spans 15 residues. CDR3 bases: TGTGCCAGCAGCCTCCTAGCGGGAGGCGTCAATGAGCAGTTCTTC. This gives the protein CASSLLAGGVNEQFF.

This clone was recorded once. This chain uses TRBV18 with TRBJ2-7, with 7 bases that match TRBD1. The CDR3 runs 13 residues. Unmatched junction bases numbered 4, after V lost 5 bases and J lost 3 bases. Germline V gives CDR1 KGHSH, CDR2 LQKENI. CDR3 amino acids: CASSTGQIYEQYF. CDR3 nucleotides: TGTGCCAGCTCAACGGGACAGATCTACGAGCAGTACTTC.

The chain links TRBV5-1 to TRBJ2-3; tentative D call: TRBD2 (7 bases). Trimming removed 0 bases from V and 4 bases from J, with 24 bases in between. Germline-derived CDR1 and CDR2 are SGHRS and YFSETQ. The CDR3 consists of 19 residues. The CDR3 is CASSLAGRIGGDLADTQYF. The CDR3 DNA reads TGCGCCAGCAGCTTGGCCGGGAGGATAGGGGGGGACTTGGCAGATACGCAGTATTTT. Variable domain in full (rest from reference TRBV5-1 and TRBJ2-3): KAGVTQTPRYLIKTRGQQVTLSCSPISGHRSVSWYQQTPGQGLQFLFEYFSETQRNKGNFPGRFSGRQFSNSRSEMNVSTLELGDSALYLCASSLAGRIGGDLADTQYFGPGTRLTVL.

The chain combines TRBV12-5 with TRBJ2-7; no definite D call. This CDR3 has 14 residues. In germline, CDR1 is LGHNT, CDR2 FRNRAP. V was clipped by 1 base and J by 4 bases, with 11 bases between them. CDR3 amino acids: CASGLEKGLYEQYF. The DNA for the CDR3 is TGTGCTAGTGGTTTGGAGAAAGGGTTGTACGAGCAGTACTTC. Filled out from reference TRBV12-5 and TRBJ2-7, the complete variable domain reads DARVTQTPRHKVTEMGQEVTMRCQPILGHNTVFWYRQTMMQGLELLAYFRNRAPLDDSGMPKDRFSAEMPDATLATLKIQPSEPRDSAVYFCASGLEKGLYEQYFGPGTRLTVT.

This clone occurred a few times. The J gene is TRBJ2-2, the V gene TRBV11-2; D not resolved. The CDR3 covers 15 residues. V lost 2 bases to trimming and J lost 0 bases, with 7 bases between them. Germline CDR1 SGHAT, CDR2 FQNNGV. The DNA of the CDR3 is TGTGCCAGCAGCTTAAGGCTCTCGAACACCGGGGAGCTGTTTTTT. It specifies CASSLRLSNTGELFF.

The CDR3 loop is CASSLGKGGRNEQFF. Here the CDR3 DNA reads TGTGCCAGCAGTTTAGGGAAGGGAGGGCGCAATGAGCAGTTCTTC. The V gene is TRBV28, the J gene TRBJ2-1; 7 nucleotides match TRBD2. The CDR3 length is 15 residues. The junction had 7 bases not matched to a gene; V was cut back by 2 bases and J by 6 bases. CDR1 is MDHEN, CDR2 SYDVKM, per germline.